This T cell receptor beta chain was found in a study of T cell responses to AZD1222 COVID-19 vaccine. Study results and caveats: Spike-wide vaccine-associated CD4 TCRs dominated at 160-218 and 743-854. The reported proportion of spike-specific TCRs targeting unmutated variant regions was nearly half. Seropositive AZD1222 recipients at baseline numbered only 6 or 7. With two AZD1222 doses given, Spike-specific TCR breadth and depth both rose.

Clones were read by immunoSEQ multiplex PCR, and TCRdb kept only the in-frame ones, dropping some. The data show 120,000 to 150,000 clones, 91% seen once. The CDR3 loop spans 12 amino acids. Germline V gene lookup returns CDR1 KGHSH and CDR2 LQKENI. V was pared by 5 bases and J by 2 bases, with 6 bases between. In regard to this clone: Its matching antigen is unknown.

The sequence was obtained from an adult who received the MenACWY meningococcal vaccine as a control. Here the sequenced sample was peripheral blood, taken 28 days after the second dose of the MenACWY control vaccine. The chain joins TRBV18 to TRBJ2-5; D remains unclear. This CDR3 reads CASSEDQETQYF. CDR3 bases: TGTGCCAGCTCAGAGGATCAAGAGACCCAGTACTTC.